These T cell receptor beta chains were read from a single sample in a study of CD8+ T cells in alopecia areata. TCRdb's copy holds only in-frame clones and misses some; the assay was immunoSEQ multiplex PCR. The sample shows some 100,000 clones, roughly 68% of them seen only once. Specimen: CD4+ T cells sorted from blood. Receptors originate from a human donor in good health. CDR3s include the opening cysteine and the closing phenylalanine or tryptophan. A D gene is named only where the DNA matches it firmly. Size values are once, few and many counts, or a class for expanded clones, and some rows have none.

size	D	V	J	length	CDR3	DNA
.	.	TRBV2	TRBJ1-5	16	CASSLGVAFRNQPQHF	TGTGCCAGCTCACTCGGGGTAGCGTTTCGCAATCAGCCCCAGCATTTT
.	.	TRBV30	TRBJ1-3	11	CAWSVENTIYF	TGTGCCTGGAGTGTTGAAAACACCATATATTTT
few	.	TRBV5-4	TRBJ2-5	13	CASSLQGQETQYF	TGTGCCAGCAGCTTACAGGGCCAAGAGACCCAGTACTTC
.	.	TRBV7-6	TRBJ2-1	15	CASSLGHMKDNEQFF	TGTGCCAGCAGCTTAGGGCATATGAAGGACAATGAGCAGTTCTTC
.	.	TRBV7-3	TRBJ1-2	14	CASSSDHSARGYTF	TGTGCCAGCAGCTCGGACCACTCGGCAAGGGGCTACACCTTC
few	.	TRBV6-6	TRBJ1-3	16	CASSSKNRLAGNTIYF	TGTGCCAGCAGTTCGAAGAACAGGCTAGCTGGAAACACCATATATTTT
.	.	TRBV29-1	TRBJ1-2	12	CSWRGIGVGYTF	TGCAGCTGGAGGGGGATCGGAGTGGGCTACACCTTC
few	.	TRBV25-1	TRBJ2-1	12	CASSEWVGEQFF	TGTGCCAGCAGTGAATGGGTCGGTGAGCAGTTCTTC
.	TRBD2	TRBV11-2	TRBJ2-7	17	CASSSARGGRPSYEQYF	TGTGCCAGCAGCTCCGCCCGGGGGGGGCGTCCCTCCTACGAGCAGTACTTC
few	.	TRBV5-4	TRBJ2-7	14	CASSSPAVSYEQYF	TGTGCCAGCAGCTCCCCGGCGGTCTCCTACGAGCAGTACTTC
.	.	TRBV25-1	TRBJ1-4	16	CASSPADRATNEKLFF	TGTGCCAGCAGTCCTGCCGACCGAGCAACTAATGAAAAACTGTTTTTT
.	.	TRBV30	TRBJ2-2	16	CAWSPLGERGTGELFF	TGTGCCTGGAGTCCCCTCGGGGAAAGAGGCACCGGGGAGCTGTTTTTT
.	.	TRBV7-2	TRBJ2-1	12	CASSLLPSEQFF	TGTGCCAGCAGCTTACTCCCAAGTGAGCAGTTCTTC
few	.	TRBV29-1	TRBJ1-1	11	CSVGGATEAFF	TGCAGCGTTGGGGGCGCCACTGAAGCTTTCTTT
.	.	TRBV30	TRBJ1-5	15	CAWTLRIKRRQPQHF	TGTGCCTGGACCCTACGGATTAAGAGACGCCAGCCCCAGCATTTT
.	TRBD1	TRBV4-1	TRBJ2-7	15	CASSQGQGAVAEQYF	TGCGCCAGCAGCCAAGGGCAGGGGGCTGTAGCGGAGCAGTACTTC
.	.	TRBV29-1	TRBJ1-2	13	CSGGTGANYGYTF	TGCAGCGGGGGCACCGGGGCTAACTATGGCTACACCTTC
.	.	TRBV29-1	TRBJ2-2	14	CSAAPVGRTGELFF	TGCAGCGCAGCCCCCGTGGGGAGAACGGGGGAGCTGTTTTTT
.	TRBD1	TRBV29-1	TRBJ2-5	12	CSVGQGGETQYF	TGCAGCGTTGGACAGGGTGGCGAGACCCAGTACTTC
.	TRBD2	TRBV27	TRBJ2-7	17	CASSPDWEGAGPREQYF	TGTGCCAGCAGTCCCGACTGGGAAGGAGCGGGGCCGAGGGAGCAGTACTTC
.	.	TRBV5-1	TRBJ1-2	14	CASSLDRRDGGYTF	TGCGCCAGCAGCTTGGATCGAAGGGATGGAGGCTACACCTTC
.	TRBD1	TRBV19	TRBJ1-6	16	CASRAGDRGGNSPLHF	TGTGCCAGTCGTGCGGGGGACAGGGGTGGAAATTCACCCCTCCACTTT